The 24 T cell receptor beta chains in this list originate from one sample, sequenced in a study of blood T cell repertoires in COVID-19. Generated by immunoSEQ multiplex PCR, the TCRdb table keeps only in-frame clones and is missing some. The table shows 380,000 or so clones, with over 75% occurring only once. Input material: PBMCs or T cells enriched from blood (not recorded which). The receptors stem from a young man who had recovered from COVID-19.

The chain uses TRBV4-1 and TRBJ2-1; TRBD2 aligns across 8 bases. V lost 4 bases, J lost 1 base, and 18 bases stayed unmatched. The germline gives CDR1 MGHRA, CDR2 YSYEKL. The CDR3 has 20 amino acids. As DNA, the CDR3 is TGCGCCAGCAGCCCCCACACGGGGACCGCGGGGGGCCTTTCCTACAATGAGCAGTTCTTC. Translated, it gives CASSPHTGTAGGLSYNEQFF.

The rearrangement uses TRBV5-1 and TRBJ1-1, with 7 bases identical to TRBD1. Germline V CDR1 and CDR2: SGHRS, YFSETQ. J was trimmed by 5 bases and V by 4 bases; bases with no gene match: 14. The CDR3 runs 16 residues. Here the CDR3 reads CASSEVGTVIRTEAFF. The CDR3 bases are TGCGCCAGCAGCGAGGTGGGGACAGTAATAAGAACTGAAGCTTTCTTT.

The CDR3 nucleotides read TGCAGCGCCCGGAGCACCGATGGGGCCAACGTCCTGACTTTC. Its protein product is CSARSTDGANVLTF. V gene TRBV29-1 combines with J gene TRBJ2-6; no firm D call. V dropped 7 bases and J dropped 3 bases, with 13 bases sitting between them. The CDR3 sequence is 14 residues long. The germline CDR1 and CDR2 sequences are SQVTM and ANQGSEA.

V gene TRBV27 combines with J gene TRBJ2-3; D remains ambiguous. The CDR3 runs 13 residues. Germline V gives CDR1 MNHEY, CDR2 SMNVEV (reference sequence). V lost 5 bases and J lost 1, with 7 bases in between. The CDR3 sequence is CASSPRGTDTQYF. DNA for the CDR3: TGTGCCAGCAGTCCACGGGGCACAGATACGCAGTATTTT.

This CDR3 reads CASSLDGLYTEAFF. The CDR3 coding sequence is TGCGCCAGCAGCTTGGACGGACTGTACACTGAAGCTTTCTTT. V and J are TRBV5-1 and TRBJ1-1; D uncertain. Trimming took off 0 bases at V and 3 bases at J, with 9 bases between the two ends. The CDR3 length is 14 residues. Looked up from germline, CDR1 is SGHRS and CDR2 is YFSETQ.

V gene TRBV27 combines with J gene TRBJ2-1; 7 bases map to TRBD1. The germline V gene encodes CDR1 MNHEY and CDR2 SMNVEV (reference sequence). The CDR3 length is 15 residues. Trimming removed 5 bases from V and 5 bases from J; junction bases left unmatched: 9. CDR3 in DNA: TGTGCCAGCAGTGTACCCGGGACAGCGCACAATGAGCAGTTCTTC. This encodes CASSVPGTAHNEQFF.

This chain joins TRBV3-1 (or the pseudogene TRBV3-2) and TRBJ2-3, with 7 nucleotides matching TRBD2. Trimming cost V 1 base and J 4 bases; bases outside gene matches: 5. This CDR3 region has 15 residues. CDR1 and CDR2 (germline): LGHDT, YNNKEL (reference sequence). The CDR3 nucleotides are TGTGCCAGCAGCCAAGCCGGACTAGTTCCAGATACGCAGTATTTT. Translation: CASSQAGLVPDTQYF.

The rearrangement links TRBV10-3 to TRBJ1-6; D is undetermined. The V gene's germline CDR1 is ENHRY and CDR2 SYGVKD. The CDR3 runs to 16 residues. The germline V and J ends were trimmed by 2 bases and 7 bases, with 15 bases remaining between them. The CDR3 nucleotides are TGTGCCATCAGTGAGGCCCCGTACAGACCAAATTCACCCCTCCACTTT. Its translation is CAISEAPYRPNSPLHF.

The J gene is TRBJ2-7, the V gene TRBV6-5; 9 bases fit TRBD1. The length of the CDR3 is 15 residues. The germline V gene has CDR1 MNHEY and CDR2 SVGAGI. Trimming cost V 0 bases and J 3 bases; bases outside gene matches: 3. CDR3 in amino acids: CASSYSTGGIYEQYF. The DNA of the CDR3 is TGTGCCAGCAGTTACTCAACAGGGGGCATCTACGAGCAGTACTTC.

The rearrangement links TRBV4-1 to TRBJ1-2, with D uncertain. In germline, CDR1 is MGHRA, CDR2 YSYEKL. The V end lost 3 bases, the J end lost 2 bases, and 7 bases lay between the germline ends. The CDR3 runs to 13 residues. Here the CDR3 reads CASSQAPNYGYTF. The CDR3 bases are TGCGCCAGCAGCCAGGCACCGAACTATGGCTACACCTTC.

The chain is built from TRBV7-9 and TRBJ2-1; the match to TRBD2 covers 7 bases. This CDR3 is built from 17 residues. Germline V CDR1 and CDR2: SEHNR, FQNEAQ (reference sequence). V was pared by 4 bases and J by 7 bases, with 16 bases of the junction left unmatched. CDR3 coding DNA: TGTGCCAGCAGCTCTCGGGGATGGGCTAGCGGAGAAAATGAGCAGTTCTTC. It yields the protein CASSSRGWASGENEQFF.

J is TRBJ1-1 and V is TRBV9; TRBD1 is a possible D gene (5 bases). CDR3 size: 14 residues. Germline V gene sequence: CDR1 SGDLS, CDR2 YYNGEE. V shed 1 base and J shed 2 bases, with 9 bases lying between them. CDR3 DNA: TGTGCCAGCAGCGTAAGCGGGACCAACACTGAAGCTTTCTTT. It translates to CASSVSGTNTEAFF.

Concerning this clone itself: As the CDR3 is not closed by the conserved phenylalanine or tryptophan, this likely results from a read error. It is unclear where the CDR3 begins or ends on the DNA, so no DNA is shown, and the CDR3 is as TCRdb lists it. Here the CDR3 reads CASKSRLAEG. The gene calls are TRBV19 and TRBJ1-1. Germline lookup yields CDR1 LNHDA and CDR2 SQIVND (reference sequence). The CDR3 adds up to 10 amino acids, both ends counted.

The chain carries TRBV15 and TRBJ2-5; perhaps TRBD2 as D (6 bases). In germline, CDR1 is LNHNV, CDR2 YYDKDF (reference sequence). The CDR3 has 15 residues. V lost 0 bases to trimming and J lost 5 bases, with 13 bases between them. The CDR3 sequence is CATSRDPTSWETQYF. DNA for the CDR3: TGTGCCACCAGCAGAGATCCCACTAGCTGGGAGACCCAGTACTTC.

CDR3 DNA: TGTGCCAGCAGTCCACGAGCGGGGGGGATCTACAATGAGCAGTTCTTC. Its protein is CASSPRAGGIYNEQFF. The genes are TRBV7-2 and TRBJ2-1; TRBD2 matches 10 bases. CDR1 is SGHTA, CDR2 FQGNSA, per germline. CDR3 length: 16 amino acids. The V segment lost 6 bases and the J segment 3 bases; nucleotides outside the gene matches: 8.

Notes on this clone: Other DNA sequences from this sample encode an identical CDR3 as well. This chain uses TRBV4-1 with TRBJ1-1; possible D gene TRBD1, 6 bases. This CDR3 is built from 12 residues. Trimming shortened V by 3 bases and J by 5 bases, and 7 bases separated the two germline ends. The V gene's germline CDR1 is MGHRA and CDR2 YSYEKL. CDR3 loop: CASSHQGTEAFF. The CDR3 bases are TGCGCCAGCAGCCATCAGGGGACTGAAGCTTTCTTT.

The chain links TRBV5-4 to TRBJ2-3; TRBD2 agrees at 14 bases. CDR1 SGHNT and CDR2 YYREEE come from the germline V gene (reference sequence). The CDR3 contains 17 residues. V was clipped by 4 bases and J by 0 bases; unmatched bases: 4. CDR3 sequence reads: CASSRLAGGISTDTQYF. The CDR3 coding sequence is TGTGCCAGCAGCCGACTAGCGGGGGGGATTAGCACAGATACGCAGTATTTT.

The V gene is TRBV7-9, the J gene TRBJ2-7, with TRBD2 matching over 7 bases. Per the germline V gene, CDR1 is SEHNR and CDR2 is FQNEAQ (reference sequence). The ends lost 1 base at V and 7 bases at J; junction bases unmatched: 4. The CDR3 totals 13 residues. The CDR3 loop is CASSLDSGGEQYF. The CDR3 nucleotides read TGTGCCAGCAGCTTAGACTCGGGGGGAGAGCAGTACTTC. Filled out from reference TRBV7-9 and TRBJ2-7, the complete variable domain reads DTGVSQNPRHKITKRGQNVTFRCDPISEHNRLYWYRQTLGQGPEFLTYFQNEAQLEKSRLLSDRFSAERPKGSFSTLEIQRTEQGDSAMYLCASSLDSGGEQYFGPGTRLTVT.

The CDR3 DNA reads TGTGCCAGCAGTTACGGACAGACGAACACTGAAGCTTTCTTT. Its translation: CASSYGQTNTEAFF. This chain uses TRBV6-2 or TRBV6-3 with TRBJ1-1, with TRBD1 as a possible D gene (6 bases). CDR3 length: 14 amino acids. V lost 2 bases and J 1 base, leaving 8 bases between the germline ends. CDR1 and CDR2 from the germline V gene are MNHEY and SVGEGT.

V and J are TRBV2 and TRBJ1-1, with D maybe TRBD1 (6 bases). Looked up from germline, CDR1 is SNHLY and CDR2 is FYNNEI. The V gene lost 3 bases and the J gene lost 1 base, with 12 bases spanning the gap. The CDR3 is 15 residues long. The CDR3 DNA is TGTGCCAGCAGTGAGAGTCGGACAGAGAACACTGAAGCTTTCTTT. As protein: CASSESRTENTEAFF.

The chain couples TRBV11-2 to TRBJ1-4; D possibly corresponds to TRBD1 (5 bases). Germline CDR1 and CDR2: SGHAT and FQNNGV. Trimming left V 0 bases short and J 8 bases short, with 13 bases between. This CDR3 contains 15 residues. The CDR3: CASSLDIRVGEKLFF. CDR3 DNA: TGTGCCAGCAGCTTAGATATCAGGGTAGGGGAAAAACTGTTTTTT.

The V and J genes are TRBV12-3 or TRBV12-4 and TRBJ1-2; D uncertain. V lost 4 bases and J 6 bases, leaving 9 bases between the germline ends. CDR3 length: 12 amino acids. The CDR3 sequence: CASSSGADGYTF. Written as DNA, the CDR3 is TGTGCCAGCAGTTCGGGAGCTGATGGCTACACCTTC.

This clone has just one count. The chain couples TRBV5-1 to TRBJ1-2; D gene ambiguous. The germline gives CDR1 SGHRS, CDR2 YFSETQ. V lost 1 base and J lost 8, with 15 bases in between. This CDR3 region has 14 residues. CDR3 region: CASSLFAGNGGYTF. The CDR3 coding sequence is TGCGCCAGCAGCTTGTTTGCGGGAAATGGAGGCTACACCTTC.

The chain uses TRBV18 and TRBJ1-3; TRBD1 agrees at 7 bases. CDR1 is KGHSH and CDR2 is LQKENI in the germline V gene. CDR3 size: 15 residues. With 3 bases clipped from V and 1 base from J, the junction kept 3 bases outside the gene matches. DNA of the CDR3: TGTGCCAGCTCACCTGACAGGGCTTCTGGAAACACCATATATTTT. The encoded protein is CASSPDRASGNTIYF.